The clone carrying this T cell receptor (beta chain) occurred many times. Its antigen is unidentified. This CDR3 region has 15 residues. V lost 3 bases and J 5 bases, leaving 16 bases between the germline ends. Germline V lookup: CDR1 SGHDN, CDR2 FVKESK. cDNA molecules, individually, were tagged with unique molecular identifiers. Via MiXCR, TCRdb re-called the 5' RACE reads, giving one row per CDR3 protein. The sample shows about 59,000 distinct CDR3 sequences, roughly an eighth of them seen only once. The data are from a study of early T cells in non-severe SARS-CoV-2 infection. About the study: It was bulk RNA from unsorted whole blood that was sequenced, and the chains were unpaired. General study findings and limits: Matches to VDJdb favored anti-spike CD8 responses and missed private and CD4 specificities.

The TCR comes from an adult who was a healthcare worker with PCR-confirmed SARS-CoV-2 infection or an uninfected control (not recorded which). V and J are TRBV14 and TRBJ2-5; D may match TRBD1 or TRBD2 (5 bases each). Sequencing was done on a sample of whole blood. The CDR3, as DNA: TGTGCCAGCAGCCAGGGGACCCGCAATCGTGAGACCCAGTACTTC. Protein: CASSQGTRNRETQYF. Full variable domain (rest looked up from reference TRBV14 and TRBJ2-5): EAGVTQFPSHSVIEKGQTVTLRCDPISGHDNLYWYRRVMGKEIKFLLHFVKESKQDESGMPNNRFLAERTGGTYSTLKVQPAELEDSGVYFCASSQGTRNRETQYFGPGTRLLVL.